These 21 T cell receptor beta chains were all obtained from the same sample, sequenced in a study of T cells after yellow fever vaccination (dated by TCRdb to the late 2010s). The sample's treatment or condition label, decoded: live attenuated yellow fever vaccine strain. The protocol used for the library was 5' RACE. Sequencing was carried out with an Illumina HiSeq 2500. TCRdb took the public reads, trimmed them with fastp at Q25, ran MiXCR for clone calling and kept in-frame beta chains. Entries that share a CDR3 protein sequence are merged under the most common genes and DNA. The sample includes 300,000 or so distinct CDR3 sequences, with roughly 7% observed a single time. Roughly 19% of the sample comes from the top ten. The sample was PBMCs, taken about 49 days after the first yellow fever vaccination. Receptors were obtained from a man in his late teens or twenties who received the YFV17D yellow fever vaccine.

This clonotype showed up just a few times. V is TRBV3-1 and J is TRBJ1-6; D unclear. Trimming left V 2 bases short and J 4 bases short, with 9 bases between. The CDR3 is made up of 15 amino acids. Germline V gives CDR1 LGHDT, CDR2 YNNKEL (reference sequence). CDR3 DNA: TGTGCCAGCAGCCAAAACAGCAATTATAATTCACCCCTCCACTTT. Translated: CASSQNSNYNSPLHF.

This rearrangement joins TRBV19 to TRBJ1-2; D unclear. In germline, CDR1 is LNHDA, CDR2 SQIVND (reference sequence). This CDR3 has 16 residues. Trimming took off 3 bases at V and 6 bases at J, with 20 bases between the two ends. CDR3 amino acids: CASSMLPGRMINGYTF. The CDR3 DNA reads TGTGCCAGTAGTATGCTCCCCGGCAGAATGATCAATGGCTACACCTTC. The full variable domain, its missing parts supplied by reference TRBV19 and TRBJ1-2, is DGGITQSPKYLFRKEGQNVTLSCEQNLNHDAMYWYRQDPGQGLRLIYYSQIVNDFQKGDIAEGYSVSREKKESFPLTVTSAQKNPTAFYLCASSMLPGRMINGYTFGSGTRLTVV.

This clonotype was seen a few times. The chain is built from TRBV12-3 or TRBV12-4 and TRBJ2-7; D may match TRBD1 or TRBD2 (7 bases each). Trimming shortened V by 4 bases and J by 0 bases, and 13 bases separated the two germline ends. CDR3 size: 15 residues. In DNA form, the CDR3 reads TGTGCCAGCAGTTCACCAGGGGGGGCCTCCTACGAGCAGTACTTC. This codes for CASSSPGGASYEQYF.

This clonotype was seen ten or more times. The chain has TRBV20-1 and TRBJ2-5; D is uncertain. Germline values: CDR1 DFQATT, CDR2 SNEGSKA (reference sequence). V shed 6 bases and J shed 5 bases, with 10 bases lying between them. The CDR3 consists of 11 residues. CDR3 sequence reads: CSAPKGETQYF. DNA for the CDR3: TGCAGTGCGCCGAAAGGGGAGACCCAGTACTTC.

This clonotype has more than one count but fewer than ten. V is TRBV6-1 and J is TRBJ2-7; perhaps D is TRBD1 or TRBD2 (6 bases each). The CDR3 is 14 residues long. Germline V gives CDR1 MNHNS, CDR2 SASEGT. Trimming cost V 4 bases and J 2 bases, with 12 bases left between them. CDR3 DNA sequence: TGTGCCAGCAGTGTTCGTAGGGGGGCCTACGAGCAGTACTTC. Protein: CASSVRRGAYEQYF.

This rearrangement joins TRBV27 to TRBJ2-7, with D unclear. Germline V gene lookup returns CDR1 MNHEY and CDR2 SMNVEV (reference sequence). The V end was cut by 2 bases, the J end by 3 bases, with 11 bases between. The CDR3 runs to 14 residues. This CDR3 reads CASSLRAGYYEQYV. The CDR3 DNA reads as TGTGCCAGCAGTTTACGGGCAGGTTACTACGAGCAGTACGTC.

This clonotype was seen many times. The chain uses TRBV7-9 and TRBJ2-7; D gene uncertain. V was trimmed by 1 base and J by 5 bases, leaving 9 bases between them. The germline V gene encodes CDR1 SEHNR and CDR2 FQNEAQ (reference sequence). This CDR3 has 13 amino acids. The CDR3 sequence: CASSLGRIDEQYV. CDR3 coding DNA: TGTGCCAGCAGCTTAGGGCGTATCGACGAGCAGTACGTC.

The table lists this clonotype with a few counts. The chain recombines TRBV5-4 with TRBJ2-2; 11 bases are a match to TRBD2. There are 17 residues in the CDR3. Germline V gene lookup returns CDR1 SGHNT and CDR2 YYREEE (reference sequence). J was trimmed by 4 bases and V by 5 bases; bases with no gene match: 10. CDR3 protein: CASSSRLAGGGTGELFF. CDR3 sequence (DNA): TGTGCCAGCAGTTCCCGGCTAGCGGGGGGTGGCACCGGGGAGCTGTTTTTT.

This clonotype came up a few times. The chain joins TRBV6-5 to TRBJ2-7; possible D gene TRBD1, 5 bases. The CDR3 is 15 amino acids. Germline V CDR1 and CDR2: MNHEY, SVGAGI. Trimming removed 2 bases at V and 3 bases at J, with 14 bases between. CDR3 DNA: TGTGCCAGCAGTTACGCTCCAGGGTTAGGCTACGAGCAGTACTTC. It yields the protein CASSYAPGLGYEQYF.

The gene calls are TRBV6-2 or TRBV6-3 and TRBJ1-5; D might be TRBD1 (6 bases). CDR1 is MNHEY, CDR2 SVGEGT, per germline. The CDR3 contains 16 residues. Trimming pared 2 bases from V and 4 bases from J, leaving 15 bases between. The CDR3 reads CASSYGPAGANQPQHF. DNA of the CDR3: TGTGCCAGCAGTTACGGCCCCGCGGGGGCGAATCAGCCCCAGCATTTT.

This clonotype was counted between two and nine times. This rearrangement joins TRBV20-1 to TRBJ2-2; D is uncertain. Germline V gene sequence: CDR1 DFQATT, CDR2 SNEGSKA (reference sequence). Deletions cut 0 bases from V and 3 bases from J, with 5 bases between. The CDR3 consists of 13 residues. The CDR3 protein is CSARDLYTGELFF. The CDR3 nucleotides read TGCAGTGCTAGAGATCTGTACACCGGGGAGCTGTTTTTT.

In this sample, this clonotype turned up a few times. V gene TRBV29-1 combines with J gene TRBJ1-1; TRBD1 matches at 9 bases. Germline CDR1 reads SQVTM; CDR2 reads ANQGSEA. The CDR3 has 14 residues. The V gene end was trimmed by 5 bases and the J gene end by 0 bases; junction bases not matched to a gene: 4. The CDR3 region is CSVSDRGMNTEAFF. CDR3 coding DNA: TGCAGCGTTTCCGACAGGGGGATGAACACTGAAGCTTTCTTT.

This clonotype was picked up a small number of times. The chain couples TRBV2 to TRBJ2-2; D unresolved. This CDR3 contains 14 residues. Germline V gene sequence: CDR1 SNHLY, CDR2 FYNNEI. Trimming pared 4 bases from V and 7 bases from J, leaving 13 bases between. The CDR3, as DNA: TGTGCCAGCAGTGGCTCCCGTGGTAACGGGGAGCTGTTTTTT. It specifies CASSGSRGNGELFF.

This clonotype has ten or more counts. The genes are TRBV7-2 and TRBJ1-4; 11 positions agree with TRBD1. V was clipped by 3 bases and J by 10 bases; unmatched bases: 1. Germline V CDR1 and CDR2: SGHTA, FQGNSA. The CDR3 sequence is 13 residues long. The CDR3 nucleotides are TGTGCCAGCAGCTTCGGGACAGGGGGAAAACTGTTTTTT. As protein: CASSFGTGGKLFF.

This clonotype showed up many times. The chain is built from TRBV5-1 and TRBJ1-2; possible D gene TRBD1, 6 bases. V lost 1 base to trimming and J lost 8 bases, with 15 bases between them. This CDR3 spans 14 amino acids. The germline CDR1 and CDR2 sequences are SGHRS and YFSETQ. The CDR3 region has the DNA TGCGCCAGCAGCTTGTCGGCAGGGGACGACGGCTACACCTTC. It specifies CASSLSAGDDGYTF. Based on the CDR3 plus reference TRBV5-1 and TRBJ1-2, the full variable domain is KAGVTQTPRYLIKTRGQQVTLSCSPISGHRSVSWYQQTPGQGLQFLFEYFSETQRNKGNFPGRFSGRQFSNSRSEMNVSTLELGDSALYLCASSLSAGDDGYTFGSGTRLTVV.

The chain uses TRBV7-2 and TRBJ1-5, with TRBD1 matching 8 bases. The CDR3 has 15 residues. Germline CDR1 and CDR2: SGHTA and FQGNSA. Losses at the gene ends were 5 bases for V and 4 bases for J; bases not matched to a gene: 7. CDR3 DNA sequence: TGTGCCAGCAGCACTAGGACAGGGCGAAATCAGCCCCAGCATTTT. Its protein is CASSTRTGRNQPQHF.

This chain links TRBV5-1 with TRBJ2-5; no definite D call. CDR3 length: 11 residues. V was pared by 2 bases and J by 10 bases, with 9 bases between. Per germline, CDR1 SGHRS and CDR2 YFSETQ. In DNA, the CDR3 is TGCGCCAGCAGCTTCCGTGCTGTCCAGTACTTC. This codes for CASSFRAVQYF.

This clonotype was recorded a few times. As DNA, the CDR3 is TGTGCCAGCAGCAAGACAGTGGTCCAAGAGACCCAGTACTTC. As protein: CASSKTVVQETQYF. The chain is built from TRBV6-2 or TRBV6-3 and TRBJ2-5; weak D call: TRBD1 (5 bases). Germline lookup yields CDR1 MNHEY and CDR2 SVGEGT. CDR3 length: 14 residues. The V end was cut by 6 bases, the J end by 1 base, with 12 bases between.

The sample holds a few counts of this clonotype. The chain couples TRBV28 to TRBJ1-1; unclear D gene. This CDR3 region has 16 residues. Germline CDR1 MDHEN, CDR2 SYDVKM. Trimming shortened V by 3 bases and J by 0 bases, and 14 bases separated the two germline ends. Here the CDR3 reads CASSFREVAMNTEAFF. The CDR3 coding sequence is TGTGCCAGCAGTTTTCGGGAGGTCGCGATGAACACTGAAGCTTTCTTT.

This clonotype was picked up many times. This chain uses TRBV3-1 with TRBJ2-6, with unresolved D. Germline lookup yields CDR1 LGHDT and CDR2 YNNKEL (reference sequence). The CDR3 consists of 13 residues. The germline V and J ends were trimmed by 1 base and 2 bases, with 0 bases remaining between them. CDR3 DNA: TGTGCCAGCAGCCAAGCTGGGGCCAACGTCCTGACTTTC. Its protein product is CASSQAGANVLTF.

This clonotype was observed a handful of times. The CDR3 spells CASSLVWQNTEAFF. For the CDR3, the DNA is TGTGCCAGCAGCTTAGTGTGGCAGAACACTGAAGCTTTCTTT. V gene TRBV11-2 combines with J gene TRBJ1-1; D unclear. Trimming stripped 1 base from V and 1 base from J, with 7 bases between. Germline assignment: CDR1 SGHAT and CDR2 FQNNGV. This CDR3 is built from 14 residues.